The 18 T cell receptor beta chains below come from one sample, sequenced in a study of blood T cell repertoires in COVID-19. Profiling relied on immunoSEQ multiplex PCR, and the TCRdb table lists in-frame clones only, not all of them. The sample carries 400,000 to 450,000 clones, roughly 88% recorded once. Sequencing used peripheral blood. Receptors originate from a woman aged 30 to 39 with active or convalescent COVID-19.

The table lists this clone with a count of one. V and J are TRBV28 and TRBJ2-5, with 14 nucleotides matching TRBD2. Germline CDR1 reads MDHEN; CDR2 reads SYDVKM. This CDR3 region has 18 residues. The V and J ends lost 5 bases and 5 bases, in that order; junction bases with no gene match: 13. The CDR3 here is CASSPPGLAGEEVETQYF. The CDR3, as DNA: TGTGCCAGCAGTCCGCCGGGACTAGCGGGGGAGGAAGTTGAGACCCAGTACTTC. The variable domain in full, with the rest retrieved from reference TRBV28 and TRBJ2-5, is DVKVTQSSRYLVKRTGEKVFLECVQDMDHENMFWYRQDPGLGLRLIYFSYDVKMKEKGDIPEGYSVSREKKERFSLILESASTNQTSMYLCASSPPGLAGEEVETQYFGPGTRLLVL.

The chain combines TRBV5-6 with TRBJ2-5; 7 bases are shared with TRBD1. After removal of 0 bases from V and 4 bases from J, the junction contained 6 bases not matched to a gene. This CDR3 comprises 15 residues. Germline-derived CDR1 and CDR2 are SGHDT and YYEEEE. CDR3 sequence (DNA): TGTGCCAGCAGCTTGGGGACAGGTCAGGGAGAGACCCAGTACTTC. Translating it yields CASSLGTGQGETQYF.

The V and J genes are TRBV6-1 and TRBJ1-2; tentatively, D is TRBD1 (6 bases). The CDR3 totals 17 residues. The germline V and J ends were trimmed by 0 bases and 4 bases, with 18 bases remaining between them. Germline V gene sequence: CDR1 MNHNS, CDR2 SASEGT. The DNA for the CDR3 is TGTGCCAGCAGTGAAGCGATAGGGGGAAGAGGGAGCTATGGCTACACCTTC. It codes for CASSEAIGGRGSYGYTF.

The V call is TRBV5-5, the J call TRBJ1-1, with TRBD1 matching over 7 bases. From germline, CDR1 is SGHKS and CDR2 YYEKEE (reference sequence). V was clipped by 2 bases and J by 1 base; unmatched bases: 2. The CDR3 sequence is 14 residues long. CDR3 in amino acids: CASSFHRGNTEAFF. Written as DNA, the CDR3 is TGTGCCAGCAGCTTTCACAGGGGGAACACTGAAGCTTTCTTT.

V is TRBV11-3 and J is TRBJ2-1; 8 nucleotides agree with TRBD2. CDR3 length equals 15 residues. CDR1 and CDR2 from the germline V gene are SGHNT and YENEEA. V dropped 4 bases and J dropped 2; count of bases not matched to a gene: 4. CDR3 sequence: CASSYGGGTYNEQFF. The CDR3 DNA sequence: TGTGCCAGCAGCTACGGGGGGGGCACCTACAATGAGCAGTTCTTC.

In this sample, this clone turned up a few times. At the DNA level, this CDR3 is encoded by other sequences in the same sample as well. The genes are TRBV12-3 or TRBV12-4 and TRBJ1-1; perhaps TRBD1 as D (6 bases). This CDR3 comprises 13 residues. V was trimmed by 3 bases and J by 1 base, leaving 6 bases between them. The CDR3 coding sequence is TGTGCCAGCAGTTTGGGACAGAACACTGAAGCTTTCTTT. Protein: CASSLGQNTEAFF.

The chain carries TRBV4-1 and TRBJ2-7; D is undetermined. Germline V gene sequence: CDR1 MGHRA, CDR2 YSYEKL. Trimming left V 0 bases short and J 4 bases short, with 16 bases between. This CDR3 region has 16 residues. CDR3 amino acids: CASSQERVEIAYEQYF. Written as DNA, the CDR3 is TGCGCCAGCAGCCAAGAGAGAGTAGAGATCGCGTACGAGCAGTACTTC.

This clone occurred once. V and J are TRBV6-4 and TRBJ2-2, with 9 nucleotides matching TRBD2. The CDR3 is made up of 15 amino acids. Trimming at V came to 7 bases and at J to 4 bases, leaving 7 bases not matched to a gene. Looked up from germline, CDR1 is MRHNA and CDR2 is SNTAGT. CDR3 loop: CASNLAGTFTGELFF. CDR3 DNA sequence: TGTGCCAGCAATCTAGCGGGAACCTTCACCGGGGAGCTGTTTTTT.

About this clone: The same CDR3 can be traced to other DNA sequences in this sample. The V call is TRBV4-1, the J call TRBJ1-1, with D possibly matching TRBD1 (6 bases). Germline V gene lookup returns CDR1 MGHRA and CDR2 YSYEKL. The length of the CDR3 is 16 residues. Trimming removed 3 bases from V and 1 base from J, with 15 bases in between. The CDR3 bases are TGCGCCAGCAGCCACAACCAATACAGGGAGAACACTGAAGCTTTCTTT. This encodes CASSHNQYRENTEAFF.

The chain joins TRBV10-3 to TRBJ1-1; D is uncertain. The germline V gene encodes CDR1 ENHRY and CDR2 SYGVKD. V lost 6 bases and J lost 5, with 13 bases in between. The CDR3 contains 13 residues. The CDR3 protein is CAISREGRTEAFF. CDR3 nucleotide sequence: TGTGCCATCAGCCGGGAAGGGCGGACTGAAGCTTTCTTT.

This chain links TRBV5-6 with TRBJ2-3, with D perhaps matching TRBD1 (6 bases). This CDR3 has 16 amino acids. Trimming shortened V by 7 bases and J by 4 bases, and 22 bases separated the two germline ends. The germline gives CDR1 SGHDT, CDR2 YYEEEE. The CDR3 sequence: CASRDLGGETPDTQYF. In DNA form, the CDR3 reads TGTGCCAGCCGGGACCTAGGGGGAGAAACTCCAGATACGCAGTATTTT.

The rearrangement uses TRBV10-3 and TRBJ1-1, with a possible D match to TRBD1 (6 bases). Per germline, CDR1 ENHRY and CDR2 SYGVKD. V was clipped by 4 bases and J by 5 bases, with 11 bases between them. This CDR3 has 13 residues. CDR3 region: CAISALGQTEAFF. The DNA of the CDR3 is TGTGCCATCAGTGCCCTAGGACAGACTGAAGCTTTCTTT.

The rearrangement joins TRBV9 to TRBJ1-3; possible D gene TRBD1, 5 bases. With 2 bases removed from V and 1 base from J, the gap between germline ends came to 10 bases. The germline gives CDR1 SGDLS, CDR2 YYNGEE. CDR3 length equals 15 residues. For the CDR3, the DNA is TGTGCCAGCAGCGTTGACAGTACATCTGGAAACACCATATATTTT. Its protein product is CASSVDSTSGNTIYF.

V and J are TRBV3-1 (or the pseudogene TRBV3-2) and TRBJ2-1; a weak D match, TRBD1 (5 bases). V lost 3 bases and J 8 bases, leaving 11 bases between the germline ends. The V gene's germline CDR1 is LGHDT and CDR2 YNNKEL (reference sequence). This CDR3 contains 13 residues. The DNA of the CDR3 is TGTGCCAGCAGCCAGGTTGTAGGGGATGAGCAGTTCTTC. Translation gives CASSQVVGDEQFF.

The J gene is TRBJ2-2, the V gene TRBV27; D call uncertain. The ends were cut back, 9 bases at V and 0 bases at J, with 11 bases in the middle. The CDR3 is made up of 14 amino acids. The germline gives CDR1 MNHEY, CDR2 SMNVEV (reference sequence). For the CDR3, the DNA is TGTGCCAGTCTAGGCAGCCCGAACACCGGGGAGCTGTTTTTT. It yields the protein CASLGSPNTGELFF.

The genes are TRBV5-6 and TRBJ1-6; 10 bases match TRBD1. The CDR3 consists of 15 residues. V shed 4 bases and J 6 bases; nucleotides not matched to a gene: 4. Germline V gene sequence: CDR1 SGHDT, CDR2 YYEEEE. CDR3 amino acids: CASSRQGAGNSPLHF. For the CDR3, the DNA is TGTGCCAGCAGCCGACAGGGGGCGGGTAATTCACCCCTCCACTTT. The full variable domain, in which reference TRBV5-6 and TRBJ1-6 provide the parts outside the CDR3, is DAGVTQSPTHLIKTRGQQVTLRCSPKSGHDTVSWYQQALGQGPQFIFQYYEEEERQRGNFPDRFSGHQFPNYSSELNVNALLLGDSALYLCASSRQGAGNSPLHFGNGTRLTVT.

The rearrangement links TRBV11-3 to TRBJ2-7, with 7 bases lining up with TRBD1. V lost 5 bases to trimming and J lost 6 bases; unmatched junction nucleotides: 7. The CDR3 has 13 residues. The V gene's germline CDR1 is SGHNT and CDR2 YENEEA. In nucleotides, the CDR3 is TGTGCCAGCAGCCCCCAGGGGGATGTCGAGCAGTACTTC. Translating it yields CASSPQGDVEQYF.

The CDR3 loop is CASSLLREGTGELFF. DNA of the CDR3: TGCGCCAGCAGCTTGTTGCGGGAGGGCACCGGGGAGCTGTTTTTT. The chain has TRBV5-1 and TRBJ2-2, with 9 bases matching TRBD2. Germline lookup yields CDR1 SGHRS and CDR2 YFSETQ. This CDR3 has 15 amino acids. With 1 base clipped from V and 4 bases from J, the junction kept 2 bases outside the gene matches.